Listed below are T cell receptor beta chains from one sample, sequenced in a study of blood T cell repertoires in COVID-19. The repertoire was sequenced with immunoSEQ multiplex PCR; TCRdb's copy has only in-frame clones and lacks some. The profile covers 50,000 to 85,000 clones, with about four fifths appearing a single time and about 9.8% taken by the ten largest. The sample consisted of peripheral blood. All receptors come from a human donor in a cohort sampled during active COVID-19. CDR3s include the opening cysteine and the closing phenylalanine or tryptophan. Each record gives: clone size, J gene, D gene, V gene, CDR3 DNA, CDR3 protein. The D gene is left open where the match is weak. Rows give clone size only sometimes, using once, few, many, or a class for an expanded clone.

clone size: .
J gene: TRBJ1-5
D gene: .
V gene: TRBV6-5
CDR3 DNA: TGTGCCAGCAGTTCGGACTCCGGGCAGCCCCAGCATTTT
CDR3 protein: CASSSDSGQPQHF

clone size: .
J gene: TRBJ2-7
D gene: .
V gene: TRBV28
CDR3 DNA: TGCAGGGCGGGGCCTGACGAGCAGTACTTC
CDR3 protein: CRAGPDEQYF

clone size: .
J gene: TRBJ1-5
D gene: .
V gene: TRBV15
CDR3 DNA: TGTGCCACCAGCCCGGGGAATCAGCCCCAGCATTTT
CDR3 protein: CATSPGNQPQHF

clone size: once
J gene: TRBJ1-5
D gene: TRBD1
V gene: TRBV7-2
CDR3 DNA: TGTGCCAGCAGCTCTACAGGGGTACGGAATCAGCCCCAGCATTTT
CDR3 protein: CASSSTGVRNQPQHF

clone size: .
J gene: TRBJ2-1
D gene: .
V gene: TRBV27
CDR3 DNA: TGTGCCAGCAGTTCGTCTAGCGCCAGGTTTGAGCAGTTCTTC
CDR3 protein: CASSSSSARFEQFF

clone size: .
J gene: TRBJ1-5
D gene: .
V gene: TRBV7-2
CDR3 DNA: TGTGCCAGCAGCTCGGACACCCCTCAGCCCCAGCATTTT
CDR3 protein: CASSSDTPQPQHF

clone size: once
J gene: TRBJ2-3
D gene: TRBD1
V gene: TRBV29-1
CDR3 DNA: TGCAGCGCGGGACAGCCAAGGACAGATACGCAGTATTTT
CDR3 protein: CSAGQPRTDTQYF

clone size: .
J gene: TRBJ2-5
D gene: .
V gene: TRBV20-1
CDR3 DNA: TGCAGTGCTATAGTTTGGGAGACCCAGTACTTC
CDR3 protein: CSAIVWETQYF

clone size: .
J gene: TRBJ2-2
D gene: TRBD1
V gene: TRBV11-2
CDR3 DNA: TGTGCCAGCAGCTGGACAGGGACCGGGGAGCTGTTTTTT
CDR3 protein: CASSWTGTGELFF

clone size: .
J gene: TRBJ2-2
D gene: .
V gene: TRBV19
CDR3 DNA: TGTGCCAGTAGTATCGTGGCAGTGAACACCGGGGAGCTGTTTTTT
CDR3 protein: CASSIVAVNTGELFF

clone size: .
J gene: TRBJ1-1
D gene: .
V gene: TRBV2
CDR3 DNA: TGTGCCAGCAGGGAAAGACAAAACACTGAAGCTTTCTTT
CDR3 protein: CASRERQNTEAFF

clone size: once
J gene: TRBJ2-7
D gene: .
V gene: TRBV6-2/TRBV6-3
CDR3 DNA: TGTGCCAGCAGTTCGAGGCAGCCCTACGAGGAGCAGTACTTC
CDR3 protein: CASSSRQPYEEQYF

clone size: .
J gene: TRBJ2-7
D gene: .
V gene: TRBV6-5
CDR3 DNA: TGTGCCAGCAGTCACTACGAGCAGTACTTC
CDR3 protein: CASSHYEQYF

clone size: once
J gene: TRBJ2-3
D gene: .
V gene: TRBV27
CDR3 DNA: TGTGCCAGCAGTACCTGGGCAGGCAACACAGATACGCAGTATTTT
CDR3 protein: CASSTWAGNTDTQYF

clone size: .
J gene: TRBJ1-4
D gene: TRBD1
V gene: TRBV7-3
CDR3 DNA: TGTGCCAGCAGCTTTTCTATTTGTGCGGGGACAGCTAATGAAAAACTGTTTTTT
CDR3 protein: CASSFSICAGTANEKLFF

clone size: .
J gene: TRBJ2-2
D gene: .
V gene: TRBV4-3
CDR3 DNA: TGCGCCAGCAGCCTCCTTAGACAGAACACCGGGGAGCTGTTTTTT
CDR3 protein: CASSLLRQNTGELFF

clone size: .
J gene: TRBJ1-1
D gene: .
V gene: TRBV11-1
CDR3 DNA: TGTGCCAGCAGCTTAGGCACCGCGGCTGAAGCTTTCTTT
CDR3 protein: CASSLGTAAEAFF

clone size: .
J gene: TRBJ1-1
D gene: TRBD1
V gene: TRBV9
CDR3 DNA: TGTGCCAGCAGCGTAACAGGGGCTGGGAACACTGAAGCTTTCTTT
CDR3 protein: CASSVTGAGNTEAFF

clone size: .
J gene: TRBJ2-7
D gene: TRBD1
V gene: TRBV7-9
CDR3 DNA: TGTGCCAGCAGCTTAACGCGACAGGGGGCCGAGCAGTACTTC
CDR3 protein: CASSLTRQGAEQYF

clone size: .
J gene: TRBJ2-7
D gene: TRBD1
V gene: TRBV6-5
CDR3 DNA: TGTGCCAGCAGACGAAATCAGGGGGCAGGCTACGAGCAGTACTTC
CDR3 protein: CASRRNQGAGYEQYF

clone size: .
J gene: TRBJ2-3
D gene: .
V gene: TRBV7-8
CDR3 DNA: TGTGCCAGCAGCCTACCCCCGTCAGGGGCCACAGATACGCAGTATTTT
CDR3 protein: CASSLPPSGATDTQYF

clone size: .
J gene: TRBJ2-1
D gene: .
V gene: TRBV7-9
CDR3 DNA: TGTGCCAGCAGTTCTACAGGGACCTACAATGAGCAGTTCTTC
CDR3 protein: CASSSTGTYNEQFF

clone size: .
J gene: TRBJ1-2
D gene: .
V gene: TRBV30
CDR3 DNA: TGTGCCTGGAGTGGACAACAGCCCTATGGCTACACCTTC
CDR3 protein: CAWSGQQPYGYTF

clone size: .
J gene: TRBJ2-2
D gene: TRBD1
V gene: TRBV5-4
CDR3 DNA: TGTGCCAGCAGCTCGACAGGGAAAAGGTCCGGGGAGCTGTTTTTT
CDR3 protein: CASSSTGKRSGELFF

clone size: .
J gene: TRBJ2-3
D gene: .
V gene: TRBV7-2
CDR3 DNA: TGTGCCAGCAGCTTAAGTAGTAGCACAGATACGCAGTATTTT
CDR3 protein: CASSLSSSTDTQYF

clone size: .
J gene: TRBJ2-1
D gene: .
V gene: TRBV7-3
CDR3 DNA: TGTGCCAGCAGCTTAAGCAGCTACAATGAGCAGTTCTTC
CDR3 protein: CASSLSSYNEQFF

clone size: .
J gene: TRBJ2-6
D gene: .
V gene: TRBV4-1
CDR3 DNA: TGCGCCAGCAGCCAAGATTTGTCAGGGCCGCTCGGGGCCAACGTCCTGACTTTC
CDR3 protein: CASSQDLSGPLGANVLTF

clone size: .
J gene: TRBJ1-4
D gene: TRBD1
V gene: TRBV28
CDR3 DNA: TGTGCCAGCAGTTTTTGGGGGGCCAGGGGGCGTGGTAATGAAAAACTGTTTTTT
CDR3 protein: CASSFWGARGRGNEKLFF

clone size: .
J gene: TRBJ2-7
D gene: .
V gene: TRBV6-5
CDR3 DNA: TGTGCCAGCAGTTACTCGGGGCGGGGAGCGCAGTACTTC
CDR3 protein: CASSYSGRGAQYF

clone size: .
J gene: TRBJ2-7
D gene: TRBD2
V gene: TRBV6-2/TRBV6-3
CDR3 DNA: TGTGCCAGCAGTCGAGCTAGCGGGAGGGCCCAAGAGCAGTACTTC
CDR3 protein: CASSRASGRAQEQYF

clone size: .
J gene: TRBJ1-2
D gene: .
V gene: TRBV18
CDR3 DNA: TGTGCCAGCTCACTTGGGACATCTAACTATGGCTACACCTTC
CDR3 protein: CASSLGTSNYGYTF

clone size: .
J gene: TRBJ1-5
D gene: .
V gene: TRBV6-2/TRBV6-3
CDR3 DNA: TGTGCCAGCAGTTCTTCCGGGGTCAATCAGCCCCAGCATTTT
CDR3 protein: CASSSSGVNQPQHF

clone size: once
J gene: TRBJ2-7
D gene: TRBD1
V gene: TRBV28
CDR3 DNA: TGTGCCAGTCGACAGGGGCGAAGCGAGCAGTACTTC
CDR3 protein: CASRQGRSEQYF

clone size: .
J gene: TRBJ1-1
D gene: .
V gene: TRBV12-5
CDR3 DNA: TGTGCTAGTGGTTTGGGTGGGACAGAAGCTTTCTTT
CDR3 protein: CASGLGGTEAFF

clone size: .
J gene: TRBJ2-7
D gene: .
V gene: TRBV7-2
CDR3 DNA: TGTGCCAGCAGCTTAGCTTCTAGCTACTCCTACGAGCAGTACTTC
CDR3 protein: CASSLASSYSYEQYF

clone size: .
J gene: TRBJ2-3
D gene: TRBD2
V gene: TRBV5-5
CDR3 DNA: TGTGCCAGCAGCTTGAGGCTAGCGGGGACTAGCACAGATACGCAGTATTTT
CDR3 protein: CASSLRLAGTSTDTQYF

clone size: .
J gene: TRBJ2-7
D gene: TRBD1
V gene: TRBV28
CDR3 DNA: TGTGCCAGCAGTTTGGGACAGGGGGCGAGGGAGCAGTACTTC
CDR3 protein: CASSLGQGAREQYF

clone size: few
J gene: TRBJ2-2
D gene: .
V gene: TRBV5-1
CDR3 DNA: TGCGCCAGCAGCGAGTCACCGGACACCGGGGAGCTGTTTTTT
CDR3 protein: CASSESPDTGELFF

clone size: .
J gene: TRBJ1-6
D gene: .
V gene: TRBV28
CDR3 DNA: TGTGCCAGCACCTCGGACGGGGGGCGAGCGCCCCTCCACTTT
CDR3 protein: CASTSDGGRAPLHF

clone size: .
J gene: TRBJ1-2
D gene: .
V gene: TRBV6-1
CDR3 DNA: TGTGCCAGCAGTGAAAGAAGGGAGCTACCCTCCGTAGGTGGCTACACCTTC
CDR3 protein: CASSERRELPSVGGYTF

clone size: .
J gene: TRBJ2-7
D gene: .
V gene: TRBV30
CDR3 DNA: TGTGCCTGGAGTCTCATAGGCAGGGCCTACGAGCAGTACTTC
CDR3 protein: CAWSLIGRAYEQYF

clone size: .
J gene: TRBJ2-7
D gene: .
V gene: TRBV28
CDR3 DNA: TGTGCCAGCAGTCTTACCAGGGCCAAAGACGAGCAGTACTTC
CDR3 protein: CASSLTRAKDEQYF

clone size: .
J gene: TRBJ2-5
D gene: .
V gene: TRBV7-9
CDR3 DNA: TGTGCCAGCAGCTTAAACGTCAGGGGAATCGGTGAGACCCAGTACTTC
CDR3 protein: CASSLNVRGIGETQYF